This T cell receptor (beta chain) was found in a study of vaccination effects on CD4 cells after COVID-19. Germline lookup yields CDR1 LNHDA and CDR2 SQIVND (reference sequence). The CDR3 covers 16 residues. The junction had 15 bases not matched to a gene; V was cut back by 8 bases and J by 9 bases. This clone was counted between two and nine times. What it recognizes is unknown. Sequenced by immunoSEQ multiplex PCR; TCRdb stores in-frame clones only, minus some. This table has tens of thousands of clones, about 72% appearing once. ViraFEST expansion of antigen-specific CD4+ T cells with viral peptide pools preceded sequencing. A roughly ten-day culture period preceded the isolation of CD4+ T cells. Nucleocapsid antibodies were negative in the vaccine recipients, who had never had SARS-CoV-2 infection. Half-medium replacement with IL-2 medium occurred on days 3 and 7.

The chain joins TRBV19 to TRBJ2-1; 11 bases line up with TRBD2. This TCR derives from a human donor who received a COVID-19 vaccine. This material consisted of CD4+ T cells from PBMCs cultured with HCoV-OC43 spike peptides, taken before COVID-19 vaccination. Subset reported: HCoV-OC43 spike overlapping peptide pool stimulation. CDR3 coding DNA: TGTGCCAGTGGTTCATTTTATAGCGGGAGGGCCACTGAGCAGTTCTTC. Amino acid sequence: CASGSFYSGRATEQFF.